Shown below are 21 T cell receptor beta chains from a single sample sequenced in a study of blood T cells in healthy people across ages. The authors ran a second PCR of about 7 to 12 cycles using a sample-barcoded 5' primer and a J-beta primer mix. TCRdb re-called the 5' RACE reads through MiXCR, storing one row per CDR3 protein. Of some 1.4 million distinct CDR3 sequences listed, 42% are singletons. Material: blood. All receptors come from a woman aged 18-29 years in good health.

The rearrangement uses TRBV4-1 and TRBJ2-3, with 11 bases aligning to TRBD1. Trimming took 4 bases from V and 1 from J; bases not matched to a gene: 10. The CDR3 is 18 amino acids. Germline V gives CDR1 MGHRA, CDR2 YSYEKL. CDR3 amino acids: CASSLSGQGALGTDTQYF. Here the CDR3 DNA reads TGCGCCAGCAGCCTATCCGGACAGGGGGCGTTGGGCACAGATACGCAGTATTTT.

CDR3 protein: CASSLGKTDTEAFF. The CDR3 nucleotides read TGCGCCAGCAGCTTGGGGAAGACGGACACTGAAGCTTTCTTT. The chain employs TRBV5-1 and TRBJ1-1; D is unresolved. This CDR3 is 14 amino acids long. The V gene's germline CDR1 is SGHRS and CDR2 YFSETQ. V was pared by 0 bases and J by 3 bases, with 9 bases between.

This clonotype appeared a few times. CDR3 DNA sequence: TGCGCCACCTCGCCCGGGACCATTGGGACAGGGCGCAATCAGCCCCAGCATTTT. Translated: CATSPGTIGTGRNQPQHF. The V call is TRBV4-1, the J call TRBJ1-5; 9 bases are shared with TRBD1. Germline V gives CDR1 MGHRA, CDR2 YSYEKL. CDR3 size: 18 residues. J was trimmed by 2 bases and V by 10 bases; bases with no gene match: 18.

V and J are TRBV2 and TRBJ2-7; 8 nucleotides agree with TRBD1. Germline assignment: CDR1 SNHLY and CDR2 FYNNEI. The trim removed 7 bases at V and 0 bases at J, leaving 8 bases unmatched. The CDR3 contains 15 residues. The CDR3 region has the DNA TGTGCCAGCATCAAAGGACAGGGACACTCCTACGAGCAGTACTTC. Its protein product is CASIKGQGHSYEQYF. The full variable domain, rest sourced from reference TRBV2 and TRBJ2-7, is EPEVTQTPSHQVTQMGQEVILRCVPISNHLYFYWYRQILGQKVEFLVSFYNNEISEKSEIFDDQFSVERPDGSNFTLKIRSTKLEDSAMYFCASIKGQGHSYEQYFGPGTRLTVT.

The V call is TRBV27, the J call TRBJ1-6; the match to TRBD1 covers 7 bases. V lost 6 bases to trimming and J lost 15 bases; unmatched junction nucleotides: 20. Germline CDR1 MNHEY, CDR2 SMNVEV (reference sequence). The length of the CDR3 is 16 residues. Here the CDR3 DNA reads TGTGCCAGCAGCTCCGACAGGGCGGGTCAAAAGAATCACCTCCACTTT. Translation gives CASSSDRAGQKNHLHF.

The chain is built from TRBV28 and TRBJ2-7, with TRBD2 identical over 8 bases. The assigned J gene may be wrong: the sequence end matches TRBJ2-4 better. Germline CDR1 and CDR2: MDHEN and SYDVKM. CDR3 size: 16 residues. The CDR3 region has the DNA TGTGCCAGCAGTCTAGGGGCCCGGGGGGGAGTGGGCATTCAGTACTTC. Protein: CASSLGARGGVGIQYF.

The V call is TRBV20-1, the J call TRBJ2-7, with D perhaps being TRBD1 or TRBD2 (6 bases each). Trimming removed 3 bases at V and 0 bases at J, with 15 bases between. Germline V gene lookup returns CDR1 DFQATT and CDR2 SNEGSKA (reference sequence). This CDR3 has 15 amino acids. CDR3 residues: CSARTLGGHSYEQYF. Here the CDR3 DNA reads TGCAGTGCTAGGACTCTCGGGGGACACTCCTACGAGCAGTACTTC.

This clonotype was counted only a few times. The chain links TRBV5-1 to TRBJ2-1, with 7 bases identical to TRBD2. The J segment lost 7 bases and the V segment lost 0 bases, leaving 13 bases of the junction unmatched. The CDR3 has 17 amino acids. Germline V gene sequence: CDR1 SGHRS, CDR2 YFSETQ. In DNA, the CDR3 is TGCGCCAGCAGCTTGGCTGGGGCGGGAGATGTCGCGAATGAGCAGTTCTTC. Amino acid sequence: CASSLAGAGDVANEQFF.

The chain employs TRBV12-3 or TRBV12-4 and TRBJ2-2; 9 nucleotides align to TRBD1. This CDR3 comprises 13 residues. V was pared by 6 bases and J by 6 bases, with 2 bases of the junction left unmatched. In nucleotides, the CDR3 is TGTGCCAGCAGCCGACAGGGGGCCGGGGAGCTGTTTTTT. It is translated as CASSRQGAGELFF.

The chain employs TRBV5-1 and TRBJ2-1; TRBD2 matches at 8 bases. Trimming removed 4 bases from V and 7 bases from J; junction bases left unmatched: 13. The V gene's germline CDR1 is SGHRS and CDR2 YFSETQ. The CDR3 is 16 residues long. CDR3 in amino acids: CASSQWGREVSNEQFF. For the CDR3, the DNA is TGCGCCAGCAGCCAATGGGGGCGGGAGGTTTCGAATGAGCAGTTCTTC.

This clonotype has just a few counts. This chain uses TRBV20-1 with TRBJ2-3; D gene unclear. V was cut by 3 bases and J by 2 bases, with 9 bases left in between. Germline assignment: CDR1 DFQATT and CDR2 SNEGSKA (reference sequence). CDR3 length: 13 amino acids. Written as DNA, the CDR3 is TGCAGTGCTAGGGGGAAGACCACAGATACGCAGTATTTT. Its translation: CSARGKTTDTQYF.

The chain combines TRBV3-1 with TRBJ2-7; 11 nucleotides line up with TRBD2. CDR1 and CDR2 from the germline V gene are LGHDT and YNNKEL (reference sequence). The V and J ends lost 0 bases and 7 bases, in that order; junction bases with no gene match: 8. This CDR3 has 16 residues. The CDR3 protein is CASSQDQLAGVGEQYF. In nucleotides, the CDR3 is TGTGCCAGCAGCCAAGATCAACTAGCGGGAGTGGGTGAGCAGTACTTC.

This clonotype was counted only a few times. This chain uses TRBV25-1 with TRBJ1-5; 9 bases are shared with TRBD1. Germline assignment: CDR1 MGHDK and CDR2 SYGVNS. J gave up 6 bases and V 8 bases, and 11 bases lay outside the gene matches. The CDR3 is 15 amino acids. The CDR3 bases are TGTGCCAGCGCCGGACCTTCGGACAGGGGTCAGCCCCAGCATTTT. Translation: CASAGPSDRGQPQHF.

This chain links TRBV12-3 or TRBV12-4 with TRBJ2-1, with 8 bases identical to TRBD2. J gave up 4 bases and V 5 bases, and 7 bases lay outside the gene matches. The CDR3 spans 15 residues. CDR3 in DNA: TGTGCCAGCAGTGTTAGCGGGGTCTTATACAATGAGCAGTTCTTC. Translated, it gives CASSVSGVLYNEQFF.

The rearrangement uses TRBV6-4 and TRBJ2-3, with 13 bases identical to TRBD2. V lost 4 bases, J lost 7 bases, and 8 bases stayed unmatched. CDR1 is MRHNA and CDR2 is SNTAGT in the germline V gene. The CDR3 extends over 16 amino acids. The CDR3 protein is CASSVPGLAGVYTQYF. The CDR3 nucleotides are TGTGCCAGCAGTGTTCCCGGACTAGCGGGAGTATATACGCAGTATTTT.

V and J are TRBV7-2 and TRBJ1-4; 7 nucleotides line up with TRBD1. The germline gives CDR1 SGHTA, CDR2 FQGNSA. The CDR3 length is 13 residues. Trimming removed 2 bases from V and 13 bases from J; junction bases left unmatched: 7. In nucleotides, the CDR3 is TGTGCCAGCAGCTTACCAATGCGGGACAGACTGTTTTTT. This translates into CASSLPMRDRLFF.

The V gene is TRBV9, the J gene TRBJ2-1, with D perhaps matching TRBD2 (7 bases). Germline loops: CDR1 SGDLS, CDR2 YYNGEE. V lost 3 bases and J 6 bases, leaving 19 bases between the germline ends. This CDR3 region has 16 residues. The CDR3 protein is CASSGIKWGGLNEQFF. In DNA form, the CDR3 reads TGTGCCAGCAGCGGCATAAAGTGGGGGGGCCTCAATGAGCAGTTCTTC.

This clonotype was observed at least ten times. The V gene is TRBV4-1, the J gene TRBJ2-5, with TRBD2 matching 10 bases. V was clipped by 1 base and J by 3 bases; unmatched bases: 20. This CDR3 spans 21 amino acids. CDR1 is MGHRA, CDR2 YSYEKL, per germline. CDR3 amino acids: CASSQVDPPSGSSGFEETQYF. The CDR3 DNA is TGCGCCAGCAGCCAAGTTGATCCCCCTAGCGGGAGTAGCGGGTTTGAAGAGACCCAGTACTTC.

This clonotype has a handful of counts. The chain uses TRBV4-1 and TRBJ2-2, with TRBD1 matching 7 bases. The CDR3 sequence is 16 residues long. The V segment lost 0 bases and the J segment 4 bases; nucleotides outside the gene matches: 5. The germline V gene encodes CDR1 MGHRA and CDR2 YSYEKL. The CDR3 bases are TGCGCCAGCAGCCAAGAGACAGGGATAATCACCGGGGAGCTGTTTTTT. Residues: CASSQETGIITGELFF.

The chain couples TRBV29-1 to TRBJ2-1, with no clear D. Trimming cost V 4 bases and J 0 bases, with 7 bases left between them. In germline, CDR1 is SQVTM, CDR2 ANQGSEA. CDR3 length equals 13 residues. Here the CDR3 reads CSVVKNSYNEQFF. The CDR3 bases are TGCAGCGTTGTTAAAAACTCCTACAATGAGCAGTTCTTC.

There are many counts of this clonotype. This sequence joins TRBV10-3 and TRBJ2-7; 8 bases are shared with TRBD2. This CDR3 contains 15 residues. V shed 6 bases, J shed 0 bases, and the junction held 7 bases outside the gene matches. Per the germline V gene, CDR1 is ENHRY and CDR2 is SYGVKD. CDR3 amino acids: CAIRREAPGSYEQYF. DNA of the CDR3: TGTGCCATCAGGCGGGAGGCACCGGGCTCCTACGAGCAGTACTTC.